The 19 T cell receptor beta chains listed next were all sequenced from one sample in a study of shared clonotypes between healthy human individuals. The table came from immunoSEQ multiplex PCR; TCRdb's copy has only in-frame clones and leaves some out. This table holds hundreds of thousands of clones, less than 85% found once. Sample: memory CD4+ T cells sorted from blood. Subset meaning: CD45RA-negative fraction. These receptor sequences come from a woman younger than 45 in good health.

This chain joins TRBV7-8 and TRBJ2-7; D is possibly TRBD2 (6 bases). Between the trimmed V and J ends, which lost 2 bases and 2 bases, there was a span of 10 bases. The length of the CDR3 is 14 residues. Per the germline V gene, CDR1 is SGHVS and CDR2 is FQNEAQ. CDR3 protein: CASSLSSGAYEQYF. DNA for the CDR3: TGTGCCAGCAGCTTAAGTTCGGGGGCCTACGAGCAGTACTTC.

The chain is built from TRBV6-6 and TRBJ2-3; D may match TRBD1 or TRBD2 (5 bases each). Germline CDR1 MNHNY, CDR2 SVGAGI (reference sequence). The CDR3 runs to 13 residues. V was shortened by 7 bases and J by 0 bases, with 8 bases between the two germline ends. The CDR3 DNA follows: TGTGCCAGCAACCGGGACAGCACAGATACGCAGTATTTT. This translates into CASNRDSTDTQYF.

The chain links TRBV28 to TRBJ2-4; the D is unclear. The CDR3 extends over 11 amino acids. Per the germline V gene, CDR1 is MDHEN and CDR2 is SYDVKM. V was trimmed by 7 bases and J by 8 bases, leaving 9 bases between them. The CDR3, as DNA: TGTGCCAGCATAGGCGAGGACATTCAGTACTTC. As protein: CASIGEDIQYF. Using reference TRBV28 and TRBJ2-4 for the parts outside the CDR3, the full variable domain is DVKVTQSSRYLVKRTGEKVFLECVQDMDHENMFWYRQDPGLGLRLIYFSYDVKMKEKGDIPEGYSVSREKKERFSLILESASTNQTSMYLCASIGEDIQYFGAGTRLSVL.

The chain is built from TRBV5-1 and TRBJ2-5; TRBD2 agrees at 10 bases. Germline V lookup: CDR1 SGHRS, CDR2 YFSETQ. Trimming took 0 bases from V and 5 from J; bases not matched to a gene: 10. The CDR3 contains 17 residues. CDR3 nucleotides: TGCGCCAGCAGCTTGGGGGCTAGCGGGAGAGGAGAGGAGACCCAGTACTTC. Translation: CASSLGASGRGEETQYF.

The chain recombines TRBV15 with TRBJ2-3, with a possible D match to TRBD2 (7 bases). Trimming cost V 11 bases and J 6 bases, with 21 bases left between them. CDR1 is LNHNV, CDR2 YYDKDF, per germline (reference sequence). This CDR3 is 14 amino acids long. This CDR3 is CASAGAGDLDTQYF. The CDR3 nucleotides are TGTGCCTCCGCAGGGGCGGGAGACCTGGATACGCAGTATTTT.

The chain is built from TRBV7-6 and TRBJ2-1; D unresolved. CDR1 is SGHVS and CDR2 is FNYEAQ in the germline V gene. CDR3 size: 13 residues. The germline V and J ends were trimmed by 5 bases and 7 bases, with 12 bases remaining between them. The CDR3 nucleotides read TGTGCCAGCAGCCGCGGACCGCATAATGAGCAGTTCTTC. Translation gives CASSRGPHNEQFF.

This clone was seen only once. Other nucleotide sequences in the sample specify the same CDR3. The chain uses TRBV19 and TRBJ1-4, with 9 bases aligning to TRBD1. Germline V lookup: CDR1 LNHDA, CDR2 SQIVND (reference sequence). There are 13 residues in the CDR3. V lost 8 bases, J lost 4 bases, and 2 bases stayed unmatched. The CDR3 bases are TGTGCCAGTTTGGGACAGGGTAATGAAAAACTGTTTTTT. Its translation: CASLGQGNEKLFF.

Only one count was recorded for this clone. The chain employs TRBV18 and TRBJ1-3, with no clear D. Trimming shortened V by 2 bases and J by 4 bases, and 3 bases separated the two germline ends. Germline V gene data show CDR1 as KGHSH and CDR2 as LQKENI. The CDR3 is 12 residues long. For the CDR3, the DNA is TGTGCCAGCTCACCATCCGGAAACACCATATATTTT. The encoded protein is CASSPSGNTIYF. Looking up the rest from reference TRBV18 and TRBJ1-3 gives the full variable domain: NAGVMQNPRHLVRRRGQEARLRCSPMKGHSHVYWYRQLPEEGLKFMVYLQKENIIDESGMPKERFSAEFPKEGPSILRIQQVVRGDSAAYFCASSPSGNTIYFGEGSWLTVV.

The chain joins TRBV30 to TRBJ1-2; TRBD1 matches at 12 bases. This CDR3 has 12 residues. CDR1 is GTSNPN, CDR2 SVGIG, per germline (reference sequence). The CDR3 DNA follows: TGTGGGAAAGGGGACAGGGGGCGAGGCTACACCTTC. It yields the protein CGKGDRGRGYTF.

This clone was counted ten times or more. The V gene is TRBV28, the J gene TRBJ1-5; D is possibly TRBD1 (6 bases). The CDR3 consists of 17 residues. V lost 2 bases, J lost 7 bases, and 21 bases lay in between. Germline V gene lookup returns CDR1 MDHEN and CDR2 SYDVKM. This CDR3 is CASSLIKLVRGGQPQHF. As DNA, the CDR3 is TGTGCCAGCAGTTTAATAAAACTTGTCAGGGGTGGCCAGCCCCAGCATTTT.

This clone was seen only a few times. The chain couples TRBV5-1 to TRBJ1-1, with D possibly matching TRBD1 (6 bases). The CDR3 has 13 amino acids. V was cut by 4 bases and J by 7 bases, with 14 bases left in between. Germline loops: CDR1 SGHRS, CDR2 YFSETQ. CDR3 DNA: TGCGCCAGCAGCACCGGACAGACCCTTGAAGCTTTCTTT. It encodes CASSTGQTLEAFF. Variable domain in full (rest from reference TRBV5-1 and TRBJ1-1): KAGVTQTPRYLIKTRGQQVTLSCSPISGHRSVSWYQQTPGQGLQFLFEYFSETQRNKGNFPGRFSGRQFSNSRSEMNVSTLELGDSALYLCASSTGQTLEAFFGQGTRLTVV.

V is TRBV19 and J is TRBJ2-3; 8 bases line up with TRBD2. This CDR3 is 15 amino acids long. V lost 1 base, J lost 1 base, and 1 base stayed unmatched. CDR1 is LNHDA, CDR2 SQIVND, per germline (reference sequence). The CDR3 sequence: CASSIALAGTDTQYF. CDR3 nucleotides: TGTGCCAGTAGTATAGCACTAGCGGGCACAGATACGCAGTATTTT. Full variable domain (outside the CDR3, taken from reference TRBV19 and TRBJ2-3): DGGITQSPKYLFRKEGQNVTLSCEQNLNHDAMYWYRQDPGQGLRLIYYSQIVNDFQKGDIAEGYSVSREKKESFPLTVTSAQKNPTAFYLCASSIALAGTDTQYFGPGTRLTVL.

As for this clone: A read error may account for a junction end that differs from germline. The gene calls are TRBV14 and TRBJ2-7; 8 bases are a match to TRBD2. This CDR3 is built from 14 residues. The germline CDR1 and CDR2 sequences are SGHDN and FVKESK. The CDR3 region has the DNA TGTGCCAACAGCCTCGGGAGGGGCTCCTACGAGCAGTACTTC. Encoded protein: CANSLGRGSYEQYF.

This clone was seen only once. The CDR3 DNA reads as TGTGCCAGCAGTCGACGACAGGTCACAGATACGCAGTATTTT. Its protein is CASSRRQVTDTQYF. The chain has TRBV6-1 and TRBJ2-3; TRBD1 might be the D (6 bases). The CDR3 has 14 residues. CDR1 and CDR2 from the germline V gene are MNHNS and SASEGT. Between the trimmed V and J ends, which lost 5 bases and 2 bases, there was a span of 11 bases.

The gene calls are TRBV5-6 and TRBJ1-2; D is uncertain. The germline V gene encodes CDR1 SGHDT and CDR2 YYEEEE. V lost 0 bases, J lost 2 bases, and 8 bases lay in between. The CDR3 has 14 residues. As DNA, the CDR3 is TGTGCCAGCAGCTTGGGGCTTCAGAACTATGGCTACACCTTC. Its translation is CASSLGLQNYGYTF.

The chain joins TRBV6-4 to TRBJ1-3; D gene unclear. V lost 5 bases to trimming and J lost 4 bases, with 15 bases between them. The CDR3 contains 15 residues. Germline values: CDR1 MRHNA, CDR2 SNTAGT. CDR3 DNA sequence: TGTGCCAGCAGTTATAGCCAGGTAGAAGGAAACACCATATATTTT. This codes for CASSYSQVEGNTIYF.

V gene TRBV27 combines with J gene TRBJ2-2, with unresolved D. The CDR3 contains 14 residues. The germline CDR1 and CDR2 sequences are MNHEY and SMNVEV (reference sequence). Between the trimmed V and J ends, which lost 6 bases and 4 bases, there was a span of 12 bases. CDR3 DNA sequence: TGTGCCAGCAGGTCCCATTGGGGCACCGGGGAGCTGTTTTTT. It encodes CASRSHWGTGELFF.

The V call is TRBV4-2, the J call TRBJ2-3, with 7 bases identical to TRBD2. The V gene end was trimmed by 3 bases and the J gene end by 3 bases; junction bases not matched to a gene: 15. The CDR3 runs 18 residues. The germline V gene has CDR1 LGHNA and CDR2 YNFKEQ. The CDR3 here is CASSHQLRTGEGTDTQYF. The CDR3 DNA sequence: TGTGCCAGCAGCCATCAGCTCCGCACCGGGGAGGGTACAGATACGCAGTATTTT.

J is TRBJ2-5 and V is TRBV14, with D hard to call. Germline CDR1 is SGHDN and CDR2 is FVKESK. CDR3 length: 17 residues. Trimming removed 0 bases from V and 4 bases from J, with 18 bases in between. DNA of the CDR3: TGTGCCAGCAGCCAAGATTATCGGGTCTCCGCGCGAGAGACCCAGTACTTC. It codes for CASSQDYRVSARETQYF.